This T cell receptor (beta chain) is drawn from a study of T-cell reconstitution after alpha-beta-depleted transplantation in children. Notes on the study in general: Hyperexpanded clones declined; after one year, newly produced T cells mostly supplied diversity. Surviving recipient T cells and intrathymic progenitors accounted for some patients' high TCRbeta diversity at day 60. Expanded graft clones, several hundred of them, were reportedly the source of alpha-beta T cells about two months after transplant.

Germline V lookup: CDR1 MNHEY, CDR2 SVGEGT. V lost 0 bases and J 2 bases, leaving 11 bases between the germline ends. The CDR3 totals 15 residues. For TCRbeta, the library was prepared with unique molecular identifiers. One entry per CDR3 protein, called by TCRdb with MiXCR from the PCR reads. The profile shows just under 250,000 distinct CDR3 sequences, more than 20% of them singletons. In the case of this clonotype: The antigen remains undetermined.

The chain carries TRBV6-2 or TRBV6-3 and TRBJ2-7; D is perhaps TRBD1 or TRBD2 (5 bases each). This sample comprised PBMCs, obtained before TCRalphabeta/CD19-depleted stem cell transplant. The source is a girl aged 2 to 9 with Fanconi anemia, due to receive a stem cell transplant. CDR3 DNA: TGTGCCAGCAGTTACTCGAGAGGGGCAACCTACGAGCAGTACTTC. This encodes CASSYSRGATYEQYF.